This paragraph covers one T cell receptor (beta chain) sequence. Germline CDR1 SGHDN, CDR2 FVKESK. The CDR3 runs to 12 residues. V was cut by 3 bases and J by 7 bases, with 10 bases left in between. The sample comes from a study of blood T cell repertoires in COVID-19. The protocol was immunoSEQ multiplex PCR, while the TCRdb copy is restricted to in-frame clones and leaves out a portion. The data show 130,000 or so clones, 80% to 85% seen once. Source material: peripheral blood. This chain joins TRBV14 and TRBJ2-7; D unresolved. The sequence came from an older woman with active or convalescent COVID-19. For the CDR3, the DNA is TGTGCCAGCAGCCAGTTGACCGGGGAGCAGTACTTC. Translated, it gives CASSQLTGEQYF.